These 15 T cell receptor beta chains were sequenced from one sample in a study of early T cells in non-severe SARS-CoV-2 infection. MiXCR, applied by TCRdb to the 5' RACE reads, yields one record per CDR3 protein. The table includes about 85,000 distinct CDR3 sequences, 13% to 15% detected once. Sequencing used whole blood. The receptors originated from an adult who was a healthcare worker with PCR-confirmed SARS-CoV-2 infection or an uninfected control (not recorded which).

This clonotype appeared a few times. The chain joins TRBV29-1 to TRBJ2-7; D gene ambiguous. The CDR3 runs to 13 residues. Trimming stripped 4 bases from V and 1 base from J, with 11 bases between. CDR1 and CDR2 (germline): SQVTM, ANQGSEA. CDR3 loop: CSVAPDGSYEQYF. The CDR3 DNA follows: TGCAGCGTTGCCCCCGACGGTTCCTACGAGCAGTACTTC.

This clonotype was seen a handful of times. J is TRBJ1-1 and V is TRBV5-1; no reliable D call. The CDR3 covers 13 residues. Trimming pared 6 bases from V and 6 bases from J, leaving 15 bases between. Germline-derived CDR1 and CDR2 are SGHRS and YFSETQ. As DNA, the CDR3 is TGCGCCAGCAACCCCCTCGGAAGGGCTGAAGCTTTCTTT. Protein sequence: CASNPLGRAEAFF.

This clonotype was observed a few times. The chain carries TRBV11-3 and TRBJ1-1; TRBD1 agrees at 9 bases. From germline, CDR1 is SGHNT and CDR2 YENEEA. The length of the CDR3 is 17 residues. Trimming cost V 1 base and J 4 bases; bases outside gene matches: 10. The CDR3 DNA reads TGTGCCAGCAGCTTAGGAACCGGGACAGGGAGGTTCACTGAAGCTTTCTTT. It is translated as CASSLGTGTGRFTEAFF.

The V call is TRBV24-1, the J call TRBJ2-4; possible D gene TRBD2, 6 bases. The CDR3 totals 16 residues. Germline V gives CDR1 KGHDR, CDR2 SFDVKD. V was trimmed by 3 bases and J by 4 bases, leaving 15 bases between them. For the CDR3, the DNA is TGTGCCACCAGTGATCCCACCGGCGGGGAGAAAAACATTCAGTACTTC. This codes for CATSDPTGGEKNIQYF.

The rearrangement uses TRBV2 and TRBJ2-5, with unresolved D. This CDR3 has 14 amino acids. V was pared by 3 bases and J by 1 base, with 9 bases between. Germline V gene lookup returns CDR1 SNHLY and CDR2 FYNNEI. CDR3 nucleotide sequence: TGTGCCAGCAGTGAGGGGTCAGCCCAAGAGACCCAGTACTTC. Its translation: CASSEGSAQETQYF.

This clonotype was observed a few times. The chain uses TRBV7-2 and TRBJ2-7; D is perhaps TRBD1 (6 bases). The CDR3 totals 14 residues. Germline V gene data show CDR1 as SGHTA and CDR2 as FQGNSA. V was shortened by 5 bases and J by 3 bases, with 14 bases between the two germline ends. CDR3 residues: CASSPPGQLYEQYF. The CDR3 DNA is TGTGCCAGCAGCCCCCCCGGACAGCTCTACGAGCAGTACTTC.

This clonotype showed up just a few times. The chain couples TRBV9 to TRBJ2-1; 8 bases line up with TRBD1. CDR3 size: 15 residues. Unmatched junction bases numbered 10, after V lost 3 bases and J lost 8 bases. Per the germline V gene, CDR1 is SGDLS and CDR2 is YYNGEE. The CDR3 loop reads CASSAPQGASHEQFF. CDR3 nucleotides: TGTGCCAGCAGCGCCCCTCAGGGGGCTAGCCATGAGCAGTTCTTC.

Concerning this clonotype: The junction and the germline gene differ at one end; a read error may be behind it. The J gene is TRBJ2-5, the V gene TRBV7-9; TRBD1 aligns across 10 bases. This CDR3 is 14 amino acids long. Germline CDR1 reads SEHNR; CDR2 reads FQNEAQ (reference sequence). CDR3 in amino acids: CASSPTGTGEIQYF. CDR3 nucleotides: TGTGCCAGCAGCCCCACCGGGACAGGGGAGATCCAGTACTTC.

This clonotype was observed many times. The chain recombines TRBV18 with TRBJ2-1; perhaps TRBD2 as D (5 bases). Germline V lookup: CDR1 KGHSH, CDR2 LQKENI. The CDR3 is made up of 13 amino acids. Trimming stripped 6 bases from V and 6 bases from J, with 12 bases between. The CDR3 DNA sequence: TGTGCCAGCTCGGGCCTCCGGGGCAATGAGCAGTTCTTC. Its protein product is CASSGLRGNEQFF. The complete variable domain, with remaining parts taken from reference TRBV18 and TRBJ2-1, reads NAGVMQNPRHLVRRRGQEARLRCSPMKGHSHVYWYRQLPEEGLKFMVYLQKENIIDESGMPKERFSAEFPKEGPSILRIQQVVRGDSAAYFCASSGLRGNEQFFGPGTRLTVL.

CDR3 bases: TGTGCCAGCAGCTGGGGACTAGGTAGTCCCGGGGAGCTGTTTTTT. This encodes CASSWGLGSPGELFF. This chain connects TRBV7-9 to TRBJ2-2; 8 bases line up with TRBD2. The ends lost 4 bases at V and 6 bases at J; junction bases unmatched: 7. CDR3 length: 15 residues. Germline CDR1 and CDR2: SEHNR and FQNEAQ (reference sequence). Full variable domain (rest looked up from reference TRBV7-9 and TRBJ2-2): DTGVSQNPRHKITKRGQNVTFRCDPISEHNRLYWYRQTLGQGPEFLTYFQNEAQLEKSRLLSDRFSAERPKGSFSTLEIQRTEQGDSAMYLCASSWGLGSPGELFFGEGSRLTVL.

The CDR3 is CASSLSYLQGQETQYF. The CDR3 DNA follows: TGTGCCAGCAGTTTATCTTACCTACAGGGCCAAGAGACCCAGTACTTC. The genes are TRBV27 and TRBJ2-5, with D maybe TRBD1 (6 bases). Trimming removed 0 bases from V and 1 base from J, with 12 bases in between. The length of the CDR3 is 16 residues. The germline gives CDR1 MNHEY, CDR2 SMNVEV (reference sequence).

This chain joins TRBV6-5 and TRBJ1-2; 7 nucleotides match TRBD1. This CDR3 is 17 amino acids long. The germline V gene encodes CDR1 MNHEY and CDR2 SVGAGI. The V segment lost 2 bases and the J segment 0 bases; nucleotides outside the gene matches: 9. The CDR3 DNA sequence: TGTGCCAGCAGTTACACGGACAGGCGACGGGCTAACTATGGCTACACCTTC. It specifies CASSYTDRRRANYGYTF.

This clonotype was counted a few times. This chain connects TRBV7-8 to TRBJ2-2; no reliable D call. CDR1 is SGHVS and CDR2 is FQNEAQ in the germline V gene. The V gene lost 5 bases and the J gene lost 1 base, with 23 bases spanning the gap. This CDR3 region has 19 residues. CDR3 sequence: CASSPRVSFSEKNTGELFF. CDR3 nucleotides: TGTGCCAGCAGCCCCCGGGTGTCCTTCTCAGAGAAGAACACCGGGGAGCTGTTTTTT.

The table lists this clonotype with a few counts. The rearrangement joins TRBV5-1 to TRBJ2-5; weak D call: TRBD1 (6 bases). There are 14 residues in the CDR3. With 0 bases removed from V and 5 bases from J, the gap between germline ends came to 11 bases. The germline V gene encodes CDR1 SGHRS and CDR2 YFSETQ. CDR3 sequence: CASSLGGRGETQYF. CDR3 coding DNA: TGCGCCAGCAGCTTGGGGGGGCGAGGCGAGACCCAGTACTTC.

This chain uses TRBV7-2 with TRBJ1-4; 10 nucleotides line up with TRBD1. The V and J ends lost 4 bases and 8 bases, in that order; junction bases with no gene match: 4. Germline loops: CDR1 SGHTA, CDR2 FQGNSA. The CDR3 covers 14 residues. This CDR3 is CASSSGTGVEKLFF. Written as DNA, the CDR3 is TGTGCCAGCAGCTCGGGGACAGGGGTCGAAAAACTGTTTTTT.